A selection of T cell receptor beta chains follows, all from one sample in a study of OX40 agonist ivuxolimab in advanced cancers. Clones were read by immunoSEQ multiplex PCR, and TCRdb kept only the in-frame ones, dropping some. The profile shows 75,000 to 100,000 clones, 84% of them singletons. The material was CD4+ or CD8+ T cells sorted from blood, obtained in a trial of the OX40 agonist ivuxolimab. The receptors were sampled from an adult with an advanced solid tumor such as melanoma, head and neck, liver or kidney cancer. CDR3s include the opening cysteine and the closing phenylalanine or tryptophan. D genes are given only for firm matches. Not all rows give a size; the values are once, few, many and, for expanded clones, a class.

d_gene: NA; v_gene: TRBV7-8; j_gene: TRBJ2-5; abundance: few; CDR3aa: CASSAYRVGETQYF; CDR3nt: TGTGCCAGCAGCGCCTACCGGGTGGGGGAGACCCAGTACTTC
d_gene: NA; v_gene: TRBV30; j_gene: TRBJ2-2; abundance: once; CDR3aa: CAWSVRGSGELFF; CDR3nt: TGTGCCTGGAGTGTACGGGGATCCGGGGAGCTGTTTTTT
d_gene: TRBD2; v_gene: TRBV7-6; j_gene: TRBJ2-7; abundance: NA; CDR3aa: CASSLTSGGLEQYF; CDR3nt: TGTGCCAGCAGTTTGACTAGCGGGGGGCTCGAGCAGTACTTC
d_gene: NA; v_gene: TRBV7-9; j_gene: TRBJ2-7; abundance: NA; CDR3aa: CASSFLPGLNDEQYF; CDR3nt: TGTGCCAGCAGCTTCCTTCCGGGACTCAACGACGAGCAGTACTTC
d_gene: TRBD1; v_gene: TRBV12-5; j_gene: TRBJ1-1; abundance: NA; CDR3aa: CASGLFRGMNTEAFF; CDR3nt: TGTGCTAGTGGTTTGTTCAGGGGGATGAACACTGAAGCTTTCTTT
d_gene: NA; v_gene: TRBV7-9; j_gene: TRBJ1-4; abundance: NA; CDR3aa: CASSRLGPPGEKLFF; CDR3nt: TGTGCCAGCAGCCGACTGGGACCGCCTGGGGAAAAACTGTTTTTT
d_gene: TRBD1; v_gene: TRBV20-1; j_gene: TRBJ2-3; abundance: NA; CDR3aa: CRATGGTTQYF; CDR3nt: TGCAGGGCTACAGGGGGCACGACGCAGTATTTT
d_gene: NA; v_gene: TRBV29-1; j_gene: TRBJ2-7; abundance: once; CDR3aa: CSVENEQYF; CDR3nt: TGCAGCGTTGAAAACGAGCAGTACTTC
d_gene: TRBD2; v_gene: TRBV10-1; j_gene: TRBJ2-1; abundance: NA; CDR3aa: CASSETSGNEQFF; CDR3nt: TGCGCCAGCAGTGAGACTAGCGGCAATGAGCAGTTCTTC
d_gene: NA; v_gene: TRBV4-2; j_gene: TRBJ1-2; abundance: few; CDR3aa: CASSQEGREIDGYTF; CDR3nt: TGTGCCAGCAGCCAAGAAGGCAGGGAAATTGATGGCTACACCTTC
d_gene: TRBD1; v_gene: TRBV7-6; j_gene: TRBJ1-1; abundance: NA; CDR3aa: CASSLDRTGRGNTEAFF; CDR3nt: TGTGCCAGCAGCTTAGATCGGACAGGGCGGGGGAACACTGAAGCTTTCTTT
d_gene: NA; v_gene: TRBV21-1; j_gene: TRBJ1-5; abundance: NA; CDR3aa: CASSLNDRVSNQPQHF; CDR3nt: TGTGCCAGCAGCCTCAACGACAGGGTTAGCAATCAGCCCCAGCATTTT
d_gene: NA; v_gene: TRBV6-5; j_gene: TRBJ2-7; abundance: NA; CDR3aa: CASSYGRVGEQYF; CDR3nt: TGTGCCAGCAGTTACGGACGTGTGGGCGAGCAGTACTTC
d_gene: TRBD1; v_gene: TRBV27; j_gene: TRBJ2-1; abundance: NA; CDR3aa: CASSPQGAHEQFF; CDR3nt: TGTGCCAGCAGTCCCCAGGGGGCCCATGAGCAGTTCTTC
d_gene: TRBD1; v_gene: TRBV12-5; j_gene: TRBJ1-4; abundance: NA; CDR3aa: CASGLATGGANEKLFF; CDR3nt: TGTGCTAGTGGTTTGGCCACAGGGGGAGCTAATGAAAAACTGTTTTTT
d_gene: TRBD2; v_gene: TRBV6-1; j_gene: TRBJ2-7; abundance: NA; CDR3aa: CASSEGPSGVSYEQYF; CDR3nt: TGTGCCAGCAGTGAAGGCCCAAGCGGGGTCTCCTACGAGCAGTACTTC
d_gene: NA; v_gene: TRBV10-3; j_gene: TRBJ2-5; abundance: NA; CDR3aa: CAISESRQRQETQYF; CDR3nt: TGTGCCATCAGTGAGTCACGACAGCGACAAGAGACCCAGTACTTC
d_gene: NA; v_gene: TRBV7-2; j_gene: TRBJ2-5; abundance: NA; CDR3aa: CASSLTPDTQYF; CDR3nt: TGTGCCAGCAGCTTAACCCCAGACACCCAGTACTTC
d_gene: TRBD2; v_gene: TRBV12-5; j_gene: TRBJ2-1; abundance: NA; CDR3aa: CASGLVVTSGTGYEQFF; CDR3nt: TGTGCTAGTGGTTTGGTAGTGACTAGCGGGACAGGGTATGAGCAGTTCTTC
d_gene: NA; v_gene: TRBV19; j_gene: TRBJ1-6; abundance: NA; CDR3aa: CASSIRQVRTGNSPLHF; CDR3nt: TGTGCCAGTAGTATCAGACAGGTCCGTACTGGGAATTCACCCCTCCACTTT
d_gene: NA; v_gene: TRBV19; j_gene: TRBJ2-2; abundance: once; CDR3aa: CASRETGYGELFF; CDR3nt: TGTGCCAGTAGGGAGACAGGTTACGGGGAGCTGTTTTTT
d_gene: NA; v_gene: TRBV7-9; j_gene: TRBJ2-7; abundance: NA; CDR3aa: CASSPYGGYGYEQYF; CDR3nt: TGTGCCAGCTCCCCGTATGGGGGCTACGGGTACGAGCAGTACTTC
d_gene: NA; v_gene: TRBV29-1; j_gene: TRBJ1-1; abundance: NA; CDR3aa: CSVERNTEAFF; CDR3nt: TGCAGCGTTGAGAGGAACACTGAAGCTTTCTTT
d_gene: NA; v_gene: TRBV20-1; j_gene: TRBJ2-1; abundance: NA; CDR3aa: CSARGRDEQFF; CDR3nt: TGCAGTGCTAGAGGGCGGGATGAGCAGTTCTTC
d_gene: TRBD2; v_gene: TRBV7-2; j_gene: TRBJ2-7; abundance: few; CDR3aa: CASSLHPSSGSAHEQYF; CDR3nt: TGTGCCAGCAGCTTACACCCCTCTAGCGGGAGTGCCCACGAGCAGTACTTC
d_gene: NA; v_gene: TRBV18; j_gene: TRBJ2-2; abundance: NA; CDR3aa: CASSPTGSNTGELFF; CDR3nt: TGTGCCAGCTCACCAACCGGATCGAACACCGGGGAGCTGTTTTTT
d_gene: NA; v_gene: TRBV2; j_gene: TRBJ2-2; abundance: NA; CDR3aa: CASSSGYTGELFF; CDR3nt: TGTGCCAGCAGTTCGGGCTACACCGGGGAGCTGTTTTTT
d_gene: NA; v_gene: TRBV5-1; j_gene: TRBJ2-3; abundance: NA; CDR3aa: CASSRTGGGTDTQYF; CDR3nt: TGCGCCAGCAGCCGTACTGGGGGCGGCACAGATACGCAGTATTTT
d_gene: TRBD1; v_gene: TRBV5-6; j_gene: TRBJ1-5; abundance: NA; CDR3aa: CASSSGTGSRINQPQHF; CDR3nt: TGTGCCAGCAGCTCGGGGACAGGATCGAGAATAAATCAGCCCCAGCATTTT
d_gene: TRBD1; v_gene: TRBV6-5; j_gene: TRBJ1-4; abundance: NA; CDR3aa: CASRSTGGNEKLFF; CDR3nt: TGTGCCAGCAGGTCGACAGGGGGGAATGAAAAACTGTTTTTT
d_gene: NA; v_gene: TRBV5-6; j_gene: TRBJ2-3; abundance: NA; CDR3aa: CASSPASGGDTQYF; CDR3nt: TGTGCCAGCAGCCCGGCTAGTGGAGGTGATACGCAGTATTTT
d_gene: NA; v_gene: TRBV7-9; j_gene: TRBJ1-6; abundance: NA; CDR3aa: CASSGMGARLHF; CDR3nt: TGTGCCAGCAGCGGGATGGGGGCTCGCCTCCACTTT
d_gene: NA; v_gene: TRBV6-1; j_gene: TRBJ2-5; abundance: NA; CDR3aa: CASSEALGGSAKTQYF; CDR3nt: TGTGCCAGCAGTGAAGCGCTGGGGGGCTCTGCGAAGACCCAGTACTTC
d_gene: TRBD1; v_gene: TRBV27; j_gene: TRBJ2-7; abundance: once; CDR3aa: CAGRDSGFSYEQYF; CDR3nt: TGTGCCGGCAGGGACAGCGGTTTCTCCTACGAGCAGTACTTC
d_gene: NA; v_gene: TRBV7-9; j_gene: TRBJ1-2; abundance: few; CDR3aa: CASSSLRVAGYTF; CDR3nt: TGTGCCAGCAGCTCCCTCAGGGTCGCTGGCTACACCTTC
d_gene: NA; v_gene: TRBV7-2; j_gene: TRBJ2-3; abundance: NA; CDR3aa: CASSLLASSTDTQYF; CDR3nt: TGTGCCAGCAGCTTACTAGCGTCTAGCACAGATACGCAGTATTTT
d_gene: NA; v_gene: TRBV5-6; j_gene: TRBJ2-5; abundance: NA; CDR3aa: CASSLYLARETQYF; CDR3nt: TGTGCCAGCAGCTTGTACCTCGCAAGGGAGACCCAGTACTTC